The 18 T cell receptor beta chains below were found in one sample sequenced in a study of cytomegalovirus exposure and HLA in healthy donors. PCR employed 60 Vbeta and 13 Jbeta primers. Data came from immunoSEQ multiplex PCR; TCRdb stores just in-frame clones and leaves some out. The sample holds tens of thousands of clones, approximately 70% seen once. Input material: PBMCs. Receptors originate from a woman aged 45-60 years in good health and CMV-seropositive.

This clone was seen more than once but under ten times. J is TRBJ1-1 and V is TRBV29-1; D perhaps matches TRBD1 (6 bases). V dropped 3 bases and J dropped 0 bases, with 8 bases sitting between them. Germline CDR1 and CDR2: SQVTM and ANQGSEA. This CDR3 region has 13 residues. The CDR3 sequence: CSVEDSLNTEAFF. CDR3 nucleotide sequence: TGCAGCGTTGAGGACAGTTTGAACACTGAAGCTTTCTTT.

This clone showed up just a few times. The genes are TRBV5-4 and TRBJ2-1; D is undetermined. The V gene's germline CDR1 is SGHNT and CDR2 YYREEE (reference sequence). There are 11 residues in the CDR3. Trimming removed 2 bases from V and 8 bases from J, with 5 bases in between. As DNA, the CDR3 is TGTGCCAGCAGCTTTCGGGATGAGCAGTTCTTC. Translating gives CASSFRDEQFF.

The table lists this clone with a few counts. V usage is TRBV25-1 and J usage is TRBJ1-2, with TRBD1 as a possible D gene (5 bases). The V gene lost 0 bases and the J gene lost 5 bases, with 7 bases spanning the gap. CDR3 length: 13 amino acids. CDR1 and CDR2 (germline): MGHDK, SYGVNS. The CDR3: CASSEYSGYGYTF. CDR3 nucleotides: TGTGCCAGCAGTGAATATTCAGGGTATGGCTACACCTTC.

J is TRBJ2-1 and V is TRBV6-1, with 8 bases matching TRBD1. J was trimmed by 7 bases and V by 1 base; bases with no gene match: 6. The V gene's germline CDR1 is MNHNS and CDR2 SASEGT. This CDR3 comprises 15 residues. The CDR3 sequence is CASSEGGQGINEQFF. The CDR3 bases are TGTGCCAGCAGTGAAGGAGGACAGGGAATTAATGAGCAGTTCTTC.

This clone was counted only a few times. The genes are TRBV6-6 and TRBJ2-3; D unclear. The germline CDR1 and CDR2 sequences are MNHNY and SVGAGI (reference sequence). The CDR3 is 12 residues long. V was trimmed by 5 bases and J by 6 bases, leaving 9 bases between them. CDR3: CASSPSEDTQYF. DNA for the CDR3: TGTGCCAGCAGTCCTAGTGAGGATACGCAGTATTTT.

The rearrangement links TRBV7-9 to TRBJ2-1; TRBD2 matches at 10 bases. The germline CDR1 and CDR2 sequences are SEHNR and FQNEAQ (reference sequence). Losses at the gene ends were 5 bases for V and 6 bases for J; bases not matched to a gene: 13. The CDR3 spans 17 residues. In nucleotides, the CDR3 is TGTGCCAGCAGCCCTCATTTTACTAGCGGGACCCCCAATGAGCAGTTCTTC. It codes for CASSPHFTSGTPNEQFF.

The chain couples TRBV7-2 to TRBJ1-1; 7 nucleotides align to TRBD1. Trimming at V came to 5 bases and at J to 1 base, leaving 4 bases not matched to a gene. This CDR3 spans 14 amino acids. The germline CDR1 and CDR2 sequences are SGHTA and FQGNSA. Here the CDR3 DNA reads TGTGCCAGCAGCGCGGGGACAGCGAACACTGAAGCTTTCTTT. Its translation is CASSAGTANTEAFF.

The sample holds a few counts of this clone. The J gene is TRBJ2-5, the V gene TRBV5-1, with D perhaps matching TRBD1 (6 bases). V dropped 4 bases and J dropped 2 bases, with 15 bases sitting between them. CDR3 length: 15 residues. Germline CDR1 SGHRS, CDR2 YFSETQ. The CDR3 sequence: CASSPLGQPQETQYF. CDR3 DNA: TGCGCCAGCAGCCCGCTGGGACAACCGCAAGAGACCCAGTACTTC.

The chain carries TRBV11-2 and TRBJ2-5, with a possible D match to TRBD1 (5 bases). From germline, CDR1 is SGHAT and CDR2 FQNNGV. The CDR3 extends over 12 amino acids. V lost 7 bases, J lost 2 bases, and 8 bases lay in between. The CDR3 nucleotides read TGTGCCAGCAAGACAGTTCAAGAGACCCAGTACTTC. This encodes CASKTVQETQYF.

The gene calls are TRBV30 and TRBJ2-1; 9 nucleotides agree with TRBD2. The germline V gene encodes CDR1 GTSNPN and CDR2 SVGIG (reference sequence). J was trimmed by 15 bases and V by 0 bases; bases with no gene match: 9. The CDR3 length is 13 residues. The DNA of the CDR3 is TGTGCCTGGAGTGTTATCGTAGCGGGAGCTCTGTTCTTC. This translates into CAWSVIVAGALFF.

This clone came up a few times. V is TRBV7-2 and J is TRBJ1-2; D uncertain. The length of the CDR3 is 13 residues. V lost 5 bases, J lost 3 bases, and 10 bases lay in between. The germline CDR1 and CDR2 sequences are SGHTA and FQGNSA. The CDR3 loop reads CASSPGNDYGYTF. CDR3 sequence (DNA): TGTGCCAGCAGCCCCGGGAATGACTATGGCTACACCTTC.

CDR3 sequence reads: CASSDNIKAFF. Here the CDR3 DNA reads TGTGCCAGCAGTGACAACATCAAAGCTTTCTTT. The chain combines TRBV2 with TRBJ1-1; D gene uncertain. The V end lost 3 bases, the J end lost 9 bases, and 8 bases lay between the germline ends. Germline CDR1 reads SNHLY; CDR2 reads FYNNEI. This CDR3 spans 11 amino acids.

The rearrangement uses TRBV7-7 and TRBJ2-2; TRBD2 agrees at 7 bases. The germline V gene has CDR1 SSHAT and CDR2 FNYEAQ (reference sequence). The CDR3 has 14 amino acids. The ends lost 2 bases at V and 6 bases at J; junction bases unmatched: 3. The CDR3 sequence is CASSLQAGAGELFF. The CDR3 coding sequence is TGTGCCAGCAGCTTACAGGCGGGGGCCGGGGAGCTGTTTTTT.

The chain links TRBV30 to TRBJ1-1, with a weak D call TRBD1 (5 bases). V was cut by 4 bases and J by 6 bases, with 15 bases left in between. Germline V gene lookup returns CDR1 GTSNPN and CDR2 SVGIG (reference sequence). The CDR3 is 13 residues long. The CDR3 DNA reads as TGTGCCTGGACCCTGGGGGGTAGGGCTGAAGCTTTCTTT. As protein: CAWTLGGRAEAFF.

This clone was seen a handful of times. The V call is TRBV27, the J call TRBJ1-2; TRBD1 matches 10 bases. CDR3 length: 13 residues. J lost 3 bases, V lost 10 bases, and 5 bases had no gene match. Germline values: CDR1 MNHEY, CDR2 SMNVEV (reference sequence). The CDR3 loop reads CATMTGGDYGYTF. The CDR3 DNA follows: TGTGCCACAATGACAGGGGGCGACTATGGCTACACCTTC.

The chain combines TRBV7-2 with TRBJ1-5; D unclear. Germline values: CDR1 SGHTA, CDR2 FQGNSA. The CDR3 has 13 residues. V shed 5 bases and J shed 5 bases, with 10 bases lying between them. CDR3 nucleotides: TGTGCCAGCAGCCCGGAAGGAGATCAGCCCCAGCATTTT. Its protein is CASSPEGDQPQHF. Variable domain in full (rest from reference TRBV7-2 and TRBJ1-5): GAGVSQSPSNKVTEKGKDVELRCDPISGHTALYWYRQSLGQGLEFLIYFQGNSAPDKSGLPSDRFSAERTGGSVSTLTIQRTQQEDSAVYLCASSPEGDQPQHFGDGTRLSIL.

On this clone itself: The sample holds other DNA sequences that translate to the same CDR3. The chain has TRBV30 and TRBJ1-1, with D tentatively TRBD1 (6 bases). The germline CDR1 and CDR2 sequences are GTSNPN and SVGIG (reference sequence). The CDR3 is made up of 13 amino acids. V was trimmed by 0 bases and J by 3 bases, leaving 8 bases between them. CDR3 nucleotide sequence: TGTGCCTGGAGTGTACAGGGTGACACTGAAGCTTTCTTT. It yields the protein CAWSVQGDTEAFF.

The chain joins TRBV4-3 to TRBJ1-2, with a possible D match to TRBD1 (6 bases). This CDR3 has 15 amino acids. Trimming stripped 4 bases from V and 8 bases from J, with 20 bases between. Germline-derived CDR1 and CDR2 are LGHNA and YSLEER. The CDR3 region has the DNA TGCGCCAGCAGCCCGCTACAGGGTAATTTAGGCGGCTACACCTTC. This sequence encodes CASSPLQGNLGGYTF.